This T cell receptor (beta chain) stems from a study of T cell repertoires in cytomegalovirus infection. Germline lookup yields CDR1 SEHNR and CDR2 FQNEAQ (reference sequence). This CDR3 has 13 residues. V gave up 1 base and J gave up 12 bases, with 14 bases separating them. TCRdb passed the reads through MiXCR, listing each CDR3 protein once. The repertoire holds 650,000 to 850,000 distinct CDR3 sequences, with 29% as singletons. As regards this clonotype: Its antigen remains unknown.

The source material was cultured CD8+ T cells from PBMCs, sampled from culture after CMV antigen stimulation. The chain is built from TRBV7-9 and TRBJ2-3; TRBD2 might be the D (5 bases). The TCR sequence derives from a human donor in good health (CMV status not recorded). Some clones in this sample may be carry-over from other donors' samples. The CDR3 DNA follows: TGTGCCAGCAGCTTAGATAGGTCTAGCCTTCAGTATTTT. Translated, it gives CASSLDRSSLQYF.